A single sample gave rise to the 30 T cell receptor beta chains below, sequenced in a study of T cell changes during pregnancy in multiple sclerosis. Profiled with immunoSEQ multiplex PCR; TCRdb holds only in-frame clones, not every one. The table has about 54,000 clones, more than 85% seen once; the top ten hold over 1%. The sample in question was peripheral blood, obtained after pregnancy. These receptors all come from a female donor in good health, enrolled as a control in a pregnancy study.

The rearrangement joins TRBV6-4 to TRBJ2-1; 12 bases match TRBD2. Germline trimming cut 4 bases from V and 4 bases from J; bases unmatched to any gene: 5. This CDR3 is 16 amino acids long. CDR1 and CDR2 from the germline V gene are MRHNA and SNTAGT. The CDR3 DNA is TGTGCCAGCAGTGCCCTAGCGGGGGGGCCTTACAATGAGCAGTTCTTC. Its translation: CASSALAGGPYNEQFF.

This sequence joins TRBV6-1 and TRBJ1-4; 9 bases fit TRBD1. The CDR3 length is 14 residues. The germline CDR1 and CDR2 sequences are MNHNS and SASEGT. With V trimmed by 1 base and J by 7 bases, 1 base remained unmatched. The CDR3 region is CASSEGTGVEKLFF. CDR3 nucleotides: TGTGCCAGCAGTGAAGGGACAGGGGTTGAAAAACTGTTTTTT.

This chain's CDR3 is CASSLSRDSNYGYTF. The CDR3 nucleotides are TGCGCCAGCAGCTTGTCTCGCGACAGTAACTATGGCTACACCTTC. The gene calls are TRBV5-1 and TRBJ1-2; a possible D gene is TRBD1 (5 bases). There are 15 residues in the CDR3. The germline V gene has CDR1 SGHRS and CDR2 YFSETQ. Trimming stripped 1 base from V and 1 base from J, with 11 bases between.

Note on this clone: One end of the junction fails to match germline, which may point to a read error. The rearrangement joins TRBV18 to TRBJ1-2; perhaps TRBD1 as D (6 bases). The CDR3 runs to 16 residues. CDR1 is KGHSH, CDR2 LQKENI, per germline. As DNA, the CDR3 is TGTGCCAGCTCACCACAAGGAAGCAGGGGTGACTACGGCTACACCTTC. Its protein product is CASSPQGSRGDYGYTF.

The rearrangement uses TRBV6-1 and TRBJ1-5; 10 nucleotides align to TRBD1. Germline lookup yields CDR1 MNHNS and CDR2 SASEGT. The CDR3 is 14 residues long. Germline trimming cut 7 bases from V and 5 bases from J; bases unmatched to any gene: 5. CDR3 DNA sequence: TGTGCCAGCACCAGGGACAGGGGTTATCAGCCCCAGCATTTT. Protein product: CASTRDRGYQPQHF.

CDR3 sequence: CAWSVQLYEQYF. Written as DNA, the CDR3 is TGTGCCTGGAGTGTACAGCTCTACGAGCAGTACTTC. V is TRBV30 and J is TRBJ2-7, with D uncertain. Germline V CDR1 and CDR2: GTSNPN, SVGIG (reference sequence). The CDR3 totals 12 residues. The V end lost 0 bases, the J end lost 3 bases, and 6 bases lay between the germline ends.

The rearrangement links TRBV27 to TRBJ2-7; tentatively, D is TRBD2 (6 bases). Germline-derived CDR1 and CDR2 are MNHEY and SMNVEV (reference sequence). Trimming cost V 5 bases and J 6 bases, with 17 bases left between them. The CDR3 covers 14 residues. The CDR3 loop reads CASSAWGVGGEQYF. CDR3 coding DNA: TGTGCCAGCAGTGCCTGGGGGGTCGGCGGCGAGCAGTACTTC.

The chain carries TRBV11-2 and TRBJ1-2; 8 bases fit TRBD1. CDR1 SGHAT and CDR2 FQNNGV come from the germline V gene. The V segment lost 3 bases and the J segment 6 bases; nucleotides outside the gene matches: 6. This CDR3 contains 14 residues. Here the CDR3 DNA reads TGTGCCAGCAGCTTCGCAGGGGGCGCTGATGGCTACACCTTC. Translated: CASSFAGGADGYTF.

The rearrangement joins TRBV6-6 to TRBJ1-4; possibly TRBD1 for D (6 bases). This CDR3 is 14 amino acids long. Trimming removed 6 bases from V and 4 bases from J, with 12 bases in between. Germline CDR1 MNHNY, CDR2 SVGAGI (reference sequence). CDR3 sequence (DNA): TGTGCCAGCAGACCACCGGGACATAATGAAAAACTGTTTTTT. This codes for CASRPPGHNEKLFF.

The chain employs TRBV6-1 and TRBJ2-7, with 11 bases fitting TRBD1. The CDR3 has 16 residues. In germline, CDR1 is MNHNS, CDR2 SASEGT. V was clipped by 2 bases and J by 3 bases; unmatched bases: 6. The CDR3 sequence is CASSETAGTGGYEQYF. The CDR3 region has the DNA TGTGCCAGCAGTGAAACAGCCGGGACAGGGGGCTACGAGCAGTACTTC.

The chain couples TRBV6-4 to TRBJ1-5, with a possible D match to TRBD1 (5 bases). The V gene lost 3 bases and the J gene lost 2 bases, with 11 bases spanning the gap. This CDR3 is built from 15 residues. Per germline, CDR1 MRHNA and CDR2 SNTAGT. In DNA form, the CDR3 reads TGTGCCAGCAGTGAAGGCGGGGGGGGCAATCAGCCCCAGCATTTT. Amino acid sequence: CASSEGGGGNQPQHF.

This rearrangement joins TRBV5-1 to TRBJ2-2; 9 bases agree with TRBD2. The CDR3 is 17 residues long. With 3 bases clipped from V and 9 bases from J, the junction kept 15 bases outside the gene matches. The germline V gene has CDR1 SGHRS and CDR2 YFSETQ. The CDR3 region has the DNA TGCGCCAGCAGCTCCCTCCTTAATAGCGGGAGATTGAGGGAGCTGTTTTTT. As protein: CASSSLLNSGRLRELFF.

The CDR3 protein is CASSLAGGTSGWETQYF. The DNA for the CDR3 is TGTGCCAGCAGCTTAGCAGGCGGGACTAGCGGGTGGGAGACCCAGTACTTC. The chain has TRBV11-2 and TRBJ2-5, with TRBD2 matching over 12 bases. Germline CDR1 SGHAT, CDR2 FQNNGV. Trimming cost V 1 base and J 5 bases; bases outside gene matches: 8. The CDR3 spans 17 residues.

This sequence joins TRBV9 and TRBJ2-5; a weak D match, TRBD2 (5 bases). The germline V and J ends were trimmed by 0 bases and 5 bases, with 11 bases remaining between them. The germline V gene encodes CDR1 SGDLS and CDR2 YYNGEE. The CDR3 loop spans 14 amino acids. Here the CDR3 reads CASSVGGGRETQYF. CDR3 DNA: TGTGCCAGCAGCGTAGGTGGAGGTCGCGAGACCCAGTACTTC. Together with reference TRBV9 and TRBJ2-5, the CDR3 gives the full variable domain: DSGVTQTPKHLITATGQRVTLRCSPRSGDLSVYWYQQSLDQGLQFLIQYYNGEERAKGNILERFSAQQFPDLHSELNLSSLELGDSALYFCASSVGGGRETQYFGPGTRLLVL.

The rearrangement links TRBV6-5 to TRBJ1-6; D not certain. The CDR3 is made up of 12 amino acids. CDR1 and CDR2 (germline): MNHEY, SVGAGI. Trimming removed 1 base at V and 9 bases at J, with 4 bases between. The CDR3 sequence: CASSYFGSPLHF. The DNA for the CDR3 is TGTGCCAGCAGTTACTTCGGTTCACCCCTCCACTTT.

The genes are TRBV13 and TRBJ2-1, with 7 bases that match TRBD1. Germline V gives CDR1 PRHDT, CDR2 FYEKMQ (reference sequence). This CDR3 is 15 amino acids long. J was trimmed by 1 base and V by 5 bases; bases with no gene match: 5. The CDR3 loop is CASSTRDRSYNEQFF. The CDR3 region has the DNA TGTGCCAGCAGCACCCGGGACAGATCCTACAATGAGCAGTTCTTC.

This clone was seen only once. V usage is TRBV19 and J usage is TRBJ1-1; 8 bases map to TRBD1. The J segment lost 4 bases and the V segment lost 5 bases, leaving 6 bases of the junction unmatched. The CDR3 extends over 14 amino acids. Germline V gene data show CDR1 as LNHDA and CDR2 as SQIVND (reference sequence). The CDR3 sequence is CASSADRVSTEAFF. CDR3 nucleotides: TGTGCCAGTAGTGCGGACAGGGTTAGCACTGAAGCTTTCTTT.

The V and J genes are TRBV18 and TRBJ1-5; unclear D gene. The CDR3 sequence is 16 residues long. V was pared by 2 bases and J by 4 bases, with 15 bases between. In germline, CDR1 is KGHSH, CDR2 LQKENI. For the CDR3, the DNA is TGTGCCAGCTCACCATCCCTCGGCGGTAAAAATCAGCCCCAGCATTTT. It yields the protein CASSPSLGGKNQPQHF.

This clone was detected a few times. The rearrangement links TRBV2 to TRBJ1-6; TRBD1 is a possible D gene (6 bases). The CDR3 extends over 14 amino acids. V lost 6 bases to trimming and J lost 8 bases, with 14 bases between them. Germline CDR1 is SNHLY and CDR2 is FYNNEI. DNA of the CDR3: TGTGCCAGCAGCCGGGACACCCCCTATTCACCCCTCCACTTT. Its translation: CASSRDTPYSPLHF.

The chain couples TRBV27 to TRBJ2-7; a possible D gene is TRBD2 (7 bases). Germline assignment: CDR1 MNHEY and CDR2 SMNVEV (reference sequence). The V gene lost 10 bases and the J gene lost 2 bases, with 21 bases spanning the gap. The CDR3 extends over 15 amino acids. Here the CDR3 DNA reads TGTGCCACATCACCGGGGGGCCGGCCCACCTACGAGCAGTACTTC. Protein: CATSPGGRPTYEQYF.

The gene calls are TRBV10-3 and TRBJ1-1; 7 bases map to TRBD1. The CDR3 loop spans 14 amino acids. Trimming took 6 bases from V and 3 from J; bases not matched to a gene: 7. Germline V gene sequence: CDR1 ENHRY, CDR2 SYGVKD. For the CDR3, the DNA is TGTGCCATCAGGAAGGACGGGACAGACACTGAAGCTTTCTTT. It yields the protein CAIRKDGTDTEAFF.

The chain links TRBV19 to TRBJ1-5, with D maybe TRBD1 (5 bases). There are 15 residues in the CDR3. CDR1 and CDR2 from the germline V gene are LNHDA and SQIVND (reference sequence). Trimming removed 6 bases at V and 5 bases at J, with 17 bases between. The CDR3 DNA reads TGTGCCAGTAGACCCGGGCAGGGAAGTGATCAGCCCCAGCATTTT. This encodes CASRPGQGSDQPQHF.

This clone came up a few times. V is TRBV10-1 and J is TRBJ2-7; TRBD1 aligns across 9 bases. With V trimmed by 11 bases and J by 2 bases, 10 bases remained unmatched. There are 14 residues in the CDR3. Germline V lookup: CDR1 WNHNN, CDR2 SYGVQD (reference sequence). The CDR3 reads CAGTLRQGAYEQYF. The CDR3 nucleotides read TGCGCCGGCACATTAAGACAGGGGGCCTACGAGCAGTACTTC.

The V call is TRBV11-3, the J call TRBJ1-1; 9 bases are a match to TRBD1. J was trimmed by 5 bases and V by 5 bases; bases with no gene match: 6. Per the germline V gene, CDR1 is SGHNT and CDR2 is YENEEA. This CDR3 has 14 residues. CDR3 nucleotide sequence: TGTGCCAGCAGCAAGGGGACAGGGAGTACTGAAGCTTTCTTT. This gives the protein CASSKGTGSTEAFF.

This clone came up a few times. The V call is TRBV18, the J call TRBJ1-4, with 8 nucleotides matching TRBD1. CDR1 and CDR2 (germline): KGHSH, LQKENI. J lost 8 bases, V lost 2 bases, and 7 bases had no gene match. The CDR3 has 15 residues. The CDR3, as DNA: TGTGCCAGCTCACCAAAGGGACAGGTCGGAGAAAAACTGTTTTTT. Residues: CASSPKGQVGEKLFF.

The rearrangement joins TRBV6-5 to TRBJ1-6; the D is unclear. The V end was cut by 5 bases, the J end by 6 bases, with 11 bases between. The CDR3 runs 14 residues. The germline V gene encodes CDR1 MNHEY and CDR2 SVGAGI. This CDR3 reads CASSPGLVNSPLHF. The CDR3 DNA is TGTGCCAGCAGTCCGGGTCTAGTTAATTCACCCCTCCACTTT.

The chain recombines TRBV5-1 with TRBJ1-5; D possibly corresponds to TRBD1 (6 bases). The CDR3 has 16 amino acids. The V end was cut by 0 bases, the J end by 0 bases, with 10 bases between. Germline-derived CDR1 and CDR2 are SGHRS and YFSETQ. The CDR3 region is CASSLGGGNSNQPQHF. CDR3 in DNA: TGCGCCAGCAGCTTGGGAGGGGGAAATAGCAATCAGCCCCAGCATTTT.

This chain links TRBV28 with TRBJ2-3, with unresolved D. The CDR3 consists of 15 residues. Trimming pared 3 bases from V and 3 bases from J, leaving 13 bases between. Per germline, CDR1 MDHEN and CDR2 SYDVKM. The CDR3 region is CASSFTYSGTDTQYF. For the CDR3, the DNA is TGTGCCAGCAGTTTTACCTACTCCGGGACAGATACGCAGTATTTT.

The rearrangement uses TRBV19 and TRBJ1-1; D gene uncertain. Germline V CDR1 and CDR2: LNHDA, SQIVND (reference sequence). V lost 5 bases, J lost 1 base, and 5 bases lay in between. The CDR3 runs to 12 residues. CDR3 sequence reads: CASSSGNTEAFF. The CDR3 DNA follows: TGTGCCAGTAGTTCAGGGAACACTGAAGCTTTCTTT.

The chain couples TRBV5-5 to TRBJ2-5; D perhaps matches TRBD2 (5 bases). The CDR3 covers 16 residues. Per germline, CDR1 SGHKS and CDR2 YYEKEE (reference sequence). The ends were cut back, 3 bases at V and 5 bases at J, with 20 bases in the middle. CDR3 coding DNA: TGTGCCAGCAGCTCTCCCCGCTCGGCGGGCGTGGAGACCCAGTACTTC. Protein: CASSSPRSAGVETQYF.